These 25 T cell receptor beta chains were all obtained from the same sample, sequenced in a study of T cell responses to AZD1222 COVID-19 vaccine. Repertoires were generated with immunoSEQ multiplex PCR, while TCRdb's copy carries only in-frame clones and drops some. The table shows approximately 150,000 clones, with approximately 89% occurring only once. Sequenced material: peripheral blood, taken 28 days after the second AZD1222 dose. The receptors were sampled from an adult who received the AZD1222 COVID-19 vaccine.

V is TRBV6-2 or TRBV6-3 and J is TRBJ1-5; D is uncertain. Trimming pared 1 base from V and 7 bases from J, leaving 5 bases between. Germline-derived CDR1 and CDR2 are MNHEY and SVGEGT. This CDR3 has 12 amino acids. Here the CDR3 DNA reads TGTGCCAGCAGTTACTTCCTCCAGCCCCAGCATTTT. It translates to CASSYFLQPQHF.

The chain links TRBV29-1 to TRBJ2-3, with D possibly TRBD1 on 5 matching bases. V was shortened by 7 bases and J by 0 bases, with 14 bases between the two germline ends. The V gene's germline CDR1 is SQVTM and CDR2 ANQGSEA. This CDR3 spans 14 amino acids. CDR3 coding DNA: TGCAGCGGAGAAACAGGATCTAGCACAGATACGCAGTATTTT. Translation gives CSGETGSSTDTQYF.

This rearrangement joins TRBV7-9 to TRBJ1-6; 8 bases align to TRBD1. J gave up 6 bases and V 6 bases, and 7 bases lay outside the gene matches. The CDR3 is 15 amino acids. From germline, CDR1 is SEHNR and CDR2 FQNEAQ (reference sequence). In DNA form, the CDR3 reads TGTGCCAGCAGACCGGGACAGGAGCTTAATTCACCCCTCCACTTT. Translating gives CASRPGQELNSPLHF.

At least ten counts were recorded for this clone. This chain links TRBV5-4 with TRBJ2-7; 9 bases are a match to TRBD1. CDR1 is SGHNT, CDR2 YYREEE, per germline (reference sequence). This CDR3 region has 18 residues. Trimming removed 4 bases from V and 2 bases from J; junction bases left unmatched: 16. The CDR3 DNA reads as TGTGCCAGCAGCCACACAATCCGAACTTACAGGGGGCCCTACGAGCAGTACTTC. It encodes CASSHTIRTYRGPYEQYF. Drawing the rest from reference TRBV5-4 and TRBJ2-7, the complete variable domain is ETGVTQSPTHLIKTRGQQVTLRCSSQSGHNTVSWYQQALGQGPQFIFQYYREEENGRGNFPPRFSGLQFPNYSSELNVNALELDDSALYLCASSHTIRTYRGPYEQYFGPGTRLTVT.

The CDR3 loop reads CSASLGVTDTQYF. CDR3 in DNA: TGCAGTGCTAGTTTGGGTGTCACAGATACGCAGTATTTT. The rearrangement links TRBV20-1 to TRBJ2-3; D is undetermined. This CDR3 comprises 13 residues. From germline, CDR1 is DFQATT and CDR2 SNEGSKA (reference sequence). Trimming shortened V by 3 bases and J by 2 bases, and 9 bases separated the two germline ends.

The rearrangement joins TRBV2 to TRBJ2-1, with D unclear. The CDR3 consists of 12 residues. The germline CDR1 and CDR2 sequences are SNHLY and FYNNEI. V was pared by 3 bases and J by 10 bases, with 10 bases between. CDR3 DNA sequence: TGTGCCAGCAGTGATCTGGAAAGGGAGCAGTTCTTC. This sequence encodes CASSDLEREQFF.

This rearrangement joins TRBV5-6 to TRBJ2-7; TRBD1 matches at 7 bases. V lost 4 bases and J lost 4; bases outside the gene matches: 17. Germline CDR1 reads SGHDT; CDR2 reads YYEEEE. The CDR3 spans 17 residues. The CDR3 sequence is CASSRYKGDRRIYEQYF. CDR3 coding DNA: TGTGCCAGCAGCCGCTATAAGGGGGACAGAAGAATATACGAGCAGTACTTC.

J is TRBJ1-1 and V is TRBV30, with TRBD1 matching over 11 bases. This CDR3 comprises 17 residues. CDR1 GTSNPN and CDR2 SVGIG come from the germline V gene (reference sequence). CDR3 in amino acids: CARDRGDRPGQNTEAFF. The CDR3 coding sequence is TGTGCAAGGGACAGGGGGGATCGGCCGGGCCAGAACACTGAAGCTTTCTTT.

V gene TRBV28 combines with J gene TRBJ1-5; 8 positions agree with TRBD1. CDR1 is MDHEN, CDR2 SYDVKM, per germline. Germline trimming cut 6 bases from V and 2 bases from J; bases unmatched to any gene: 9. The CDR3 is 16 amino acids. The CDR3 region has the DNA TGTGCCAGCAGCGACAGGGGTCGGGTTGGCAATCAGCCCCAGCATTTT. Translating gives CASSDRGRVGNQPQHF.

This chain connects TRBV11-3 to TRBJ2-7; D uncertain. Germline V gene data show CDR1 as SGHNT and CDR2 as YENEEA. This CDR3 contains 13 residues. V was shortened by 1 base and J by 5 bases, with 9 bases between the two germline ends. This CDR3 is CASSLVPRHEQYF. CDR3 DNA sequence: TGTGCCAGCAGCTTAGTCCCCCGCCACGAGCAGTACTTC.

V is TRBV12-3 or TRBV12-4 and J is TRBJ1-2, with 7 bases aligning to TRBD1. With 1 base clipped from V and 7 bases from J, the junction kept 3 bases outside the gene matches. This CDR3 has 13 amino acids. The DNA for the CDR3 is TGTGCCAGCAGTTTAGAGCAGGGGGTTGGCTACACCTTC. Encoded protein: CASSLEQGVGYTF.

V gene TRBV28 combines with J gene TRBJ1-5; possible D gene TRBD1, 5 bases. Trimming stripped 5 bases from V and 0 bases from J, with 17 bases between. CDR1 is MDHEN and CDR2 is SYDVKM in the germline V gene. This CDR3 has 17 residues. Written as DNA, the CDR3 is TGTGCCAGCAGTGCTCGGGACTCCAGCTATAGCAATCAGCCCCAGCATTTT. Amino acid sequence: CASSARDSSYSNQPQHF.

The V and J genes are TRBV7-6 and TRBJ2-3; either TRBD1 or TRBD2 may supply D (5 bases each). The ends were cut back, 6 bases at V and 2 bases at J, with 18 bases in the middle. The CDR3 covers 16 residues. Germline CDR1 SGHVS, CDR2 FNYEAQ. CDR3 nucleotide sequence: TGTGCCAGCAGTCCCCGGGGCCCGCCCCCCACAGATACGCAGTATTTT. Its protein is CASSPRGPPPTDTQYF.

This clone was counted a single time. V is TRBV24-1 and J is TRBJ2-2; D unresolved. CDR1 KGHDR and CDR2 SFDVKD come from the germline V gene. This CDR3 region has 14 residues. V lost 4 bases to trimming and J lost 4 bases, with 9 bases between them. In DNA form, the CDR3 reads TGTGCCACCAGTGACGTTGGTCCCACCGGGGAGCTGTTTTTT. Amino acid sequence: CATSDVGPTGELFF.

The chain carries TRBV4-1 and TRBJ2-5; 9 bases are shared with TRBD2. The CDR3 loop spans 16 amino acids. The germline V gene encodes CDR1 MGHRA and CDR2 YSYEKL. V lost 4 bases and J lost 2; bases outside the gene matches: 8. The DNA of the CDR3 is TGCGCCAGCAGCCGAGAAGCGGGAGGTCTTCAAGAGACCCAGTACTTC. Protein: CASSREAGGLQETQYF.

The chain links TRBV9 to TRBJ1-4; 7 bases fit TRBD1. The junction had 8 bases not matched to a gene; V was cut back by 0 bases and J by 6 bases. This CDR3 spans 16 amino acids. Germline V gene data show CDR1 as SGDLS and CDR2 as YYNGEE. The CDR3 region has the DNA TGTGCCAGCAGCGTAGAACAGGGGAGGCCGCATGAAAAACTGTTTTTT. It yields the protein CASSVEQGRPHEKLFF. Supplemented by reference TRBV9 and TRBJ1-4, the full variable domain reads DSGVTQTPKHLITATGQRVTLRCSPRSGDLSVYWYQQSLDQGLQFLIQYYNGEERAKGNILERFSAQQFPDLHSELNLSSLELGDSALYFCASSVEQGRPHEKLFFGSGTQLSVL.

The J gene is TRBJ2-1, the V gene TRBV9, with D perhaps matching TRBD2 (6 bases). This CDR3 comprises 14 residues. V was shortened by 3 bases and J by 9 bases, with 16 bases between the two germline ends. From germline, CDR1 is SGDLS and CDR2 YYNGEE. In DNA form, the CDR3 reads TGTGCCAGCAGCGCCTTCCCGGAGGGAAGTGAGCAGTTCTTC. Its translation: CASSAFPEGSEQFF.

V gene TRBV28 combines with J gene TRBJ1-4; tentative D call: TRBD1 (5 bases). Germline V lookup: CDR1 MDHEN, CDR2 SYDVKM. V dropped 5 bases and J dropped 3 bases, with 7 bases sitting between them. The CDR3 is made up of 13 amino acids. The CDR3 here is CASSPQANEKLFF. DNA for the CDR3: TGTGCCAGCAGTCCACAGGCTAATGAAAAACTGTTTTTT.

As concerns this clone: Other DNA sequences in the same sample also yield this CDR3. The CDR3 DNA sequence: TGTGCCAGCAGTAGCGGTTCCTACGAGCAGTACTTC. It codes for CASSSGSYEQYF. The rearrangement joins TRBV28 to TRBJ2-7; possible D gene TRBD2, 5 bases. Germline V CDR1 and CDR2: MDHEN, SYDVKM. The CDR3 consists of 12 residues. V was shortened by 5 bases and J by 1 base, with 6 bases between the two germline ends.

This sequence joins TRBV2 and TRBJ1-6; D is perhaps TRBD1 (5 bases). V gave up 10 bases and J gave up 4 bases, with 14 bases separating them. The germline V gene has CDR1 SNHLY and CDR2 FYNNEI. The CDR3 totals 14 residues. CDR3 sequence: CAIKRQTYNSPLHF. Here the CDR3 DNA reads TGTGCCATCAAAAGACAGACATATAATTCACCCCTCCACTTT.

The chain recombines TRBV23-1 with TRBJ2-1, with no clear D. TRBV23-1 is annotated as an ORF whose role is uncertain. The V and J ends lost 8 bases and 4 bases respectively, with 24 bases between them. The CDR3 covers 17 residues. CDR3 sequence reads: CASPSARPVVLYNEQFF. The CDR3 bases are TGCGCCAGCCCGTCGGCGAGGCCAGTTGTTTTGTACAATGAGCAGTTCTTC.

This clone has a handful of counts. The chain recombines TRBV7-2 with TRBJ2-4; D ambiguous. This CDR3 spans 13 amino acids. Germline CDR1 and CDR2: SGHTA and FQGNSA. Trimming removed 4 bases from V and 7 bases from J, with 11 bases in between. CDR3 in amino acids: CASSYVGGNIQYF. CDR3 bases: TGTGCCAGCAGCTATGTGGGTGGCAACATTCAGTACTTC. Full variable domain (rest looked up from reference TRBV7-2 and TRBJ2-4): GAGVSQSPSNKVTEKGKDVELRCDPISGHTALYWYRQSLGQGLEFLIYFQGNSAPDKSGLPSDRFSAERTGGSVSTLTIQRTQQEDSAVYLCASSYVGGNIQYFGAGTRLSVL.

This clone showed up just a few times. The V gene is TRBV2, the J gene TRBJ2-6, with D perhaps being TRBD1 or TRBD2 (5 bases each). The CDR3 loop spans 16 amino acids. Trimming cost V 7 bases and J 0 bases, with 13 bases left between them. CDR1 and CDR2 from the germline V gene are SNHLY and FYNNEI. Written as DNA, the CDR3 is TGTGCCAGCACCTGGGACGGCCGCTCTGGGGCCAACGTCCTGACTTTC. As protein: CASTWDGRSGANVLTF.

The rearrangement uses TRBV19 and TRBJ1-1; D is possibly TRBD1 (5 bases). The CDR3 loop spans 13 amino acids. CDR1 is LNHDA and CDR2 is SQIVND in the germline V gene (reference sequence). Between the trimmed V and J ends, which lost 9 bases and 4 bases, there was a span of 15 bases. Here the CDR3 DNA reads TGTGCCAGCTCGGGGGGACTCGGCACTGAAGCTTTCTTT. Amino acid sequence: CASSGGLGTEAFF.

This chain links TRBV13 with TRBJ2-7, with 10 positions matching TRBD2. The V gene end was trimmed by 1 base and the J gene end by 0 bases; junction bases not matched to a gene: 9. CDR1 and CDR2 from the germline V gene are PRHDT and FYEKMQ (reference sequence). The CDR3 has 18 amino acids. CDR3 nucleotides: TGTGCCAGCAGCTTAGCGGCTAGCGGGGGAGATAGCTCCTACGAGCAGTACTTC. It translates to CASSLAASGGDSSYEQYF.